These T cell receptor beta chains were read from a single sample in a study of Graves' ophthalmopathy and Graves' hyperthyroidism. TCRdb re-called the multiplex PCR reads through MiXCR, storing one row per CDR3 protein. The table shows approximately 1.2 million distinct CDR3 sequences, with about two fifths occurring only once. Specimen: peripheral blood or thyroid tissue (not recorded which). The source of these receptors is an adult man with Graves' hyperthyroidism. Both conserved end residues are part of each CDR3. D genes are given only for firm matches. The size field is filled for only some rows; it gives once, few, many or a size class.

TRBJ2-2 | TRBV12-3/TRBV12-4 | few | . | CASSIDWGINTGELFF | TGTGCCAGCAGTATTGACTGGGGGATTAACACCGGGGAGCTGTTTTTT
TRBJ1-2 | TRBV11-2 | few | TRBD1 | CASSHRDRGLENYGYTF | TGTGCCAGCAGCCATAGGGACAGGGGTTTGGAGAACTATGGCTACACCTTC
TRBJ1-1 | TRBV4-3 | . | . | CASSQEHRREAFF | TGCGCCAGCAGCCAAGAGCACAGGCGTGAAGCTTTCTTT
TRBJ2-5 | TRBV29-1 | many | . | CSVESRVAETQYF | TGCAGCGTTGAAAGCAGGGTTGCAGAGACCCAGTACTTC
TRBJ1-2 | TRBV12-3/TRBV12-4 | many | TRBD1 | CASAPGQGTYGYTF | TGTGCTAGTGCACCGGGACAGGGAACCTATGGCTACACCTTC
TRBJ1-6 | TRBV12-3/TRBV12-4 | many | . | CASSLSLTWHLHF | TGTGCCAGCAGCCTCTCCCTCACATGGCACCTCCACTTT
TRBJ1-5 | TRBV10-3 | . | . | CASSYDNKGGQPQHF | TGTGCCAGCAGTTACGACAACAAAGGAGGGCAGCCCCAGCATTTT
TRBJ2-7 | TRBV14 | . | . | CAGSLYYEQYF | TGTGCCGGCAGCCTGTACTACGAGCAGTACTTC
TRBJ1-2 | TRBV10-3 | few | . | CAISADTF | TGTGCCATCAGTGCCGACACCTTC
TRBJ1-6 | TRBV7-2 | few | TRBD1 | CASSQPRQGANSPLHF | TGTGCCAGCAGCCAACCGAGACAGGGGGCCAATTCACCCCTCCACTTT
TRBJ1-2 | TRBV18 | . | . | CASSPTDLYGYTF | TGTGCCAGCTCACCAACGGACCTCTATGGCTACACCTTC
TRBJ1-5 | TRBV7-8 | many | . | CASSQSESRQPQHF | TGTGCCAGCAGCCAATCGGAGAGCAGACAGCCCCAGCATTTT
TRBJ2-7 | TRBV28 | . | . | CASSTRERTIYEQYF | TGTGCCAGCAGTACGAGGGAGCGGACAATCTACGAGCAGTACTTC
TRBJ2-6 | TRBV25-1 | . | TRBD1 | CASSERQGSGANVLAF | TGTGCCAGCAGTGAGAGACAGGGTTCCGGGGCCAACGTCCTGGCTTTC
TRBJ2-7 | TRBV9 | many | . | CASSVGGGVNEQYF | TGTGCCAGCAGCGTAGGAGGCGGGGTGAACGAGCAGTACTTC
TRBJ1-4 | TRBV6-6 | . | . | CASSRGGSTNEKLFF | TGTGCCAGCAGTCGGGGGGGCTCAACTAATGAAAAACTGTTTTTT
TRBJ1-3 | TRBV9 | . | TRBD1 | CASSVTGTGPGNTIYF | TGTGCCAGCAGCGTGACCGGGACAGGGCCCGGAAACACCATATATTTT
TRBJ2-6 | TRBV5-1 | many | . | CASRAEVVSGANVLTF | TGCGCCAGCAGGGCGGAGGTTGTCTCTGGGGCCAACGTCCTGACTTTC
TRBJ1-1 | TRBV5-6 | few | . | CASSSRQEYSEAFF | TGTGCCAGCAGCTCTAGACAGGAATATTCTGAAGCTTTCTTT
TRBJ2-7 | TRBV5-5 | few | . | CASSKQWLVGYEQYF | TGTGCCAGCAGTAAACAGTGGCTTGTAGGGTACGAGCAGTACTTC
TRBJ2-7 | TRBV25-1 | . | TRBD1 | CARPGQGDYEQYF | TGTGCTAGACCGGGACAGGGGGACTACGAGCAGTACTTC
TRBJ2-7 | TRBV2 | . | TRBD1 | CASSTRQGYYEQYF | TGTGCCAGCAGCACTAGACAGGGTTACTACGAGCAGTACTTC
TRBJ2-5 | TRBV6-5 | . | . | CASRPGVGETQYF | TGTGCCAGCCGTCCGGGAGTAGGAGAGACCCAGTACTTC
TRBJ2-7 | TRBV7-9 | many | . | CASTLTGNGLGYEQYF | TGTGCCAGCACCCTAACCGGGAACGGATTAGGCTACGAGCAGTACTTC
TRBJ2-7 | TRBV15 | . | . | CATSSLPGVGHEQYF | TGTGCCACCAGCAGCCTCCCGGGGGTGGGCCACGAGCAGTACTTC
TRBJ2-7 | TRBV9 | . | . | CASSVGDTASYEQYF | TGTGCCAGCAGCGTAGGGGACACCGCCTCCTACGAGCAGTACTTC
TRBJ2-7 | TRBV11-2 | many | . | CASSAIKHEQYF | TGTGCCAGCAGTGCGATAAAGCACGAGCAGTACTTC
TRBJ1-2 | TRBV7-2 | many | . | CASSFGRGGNGYTF | TGTGCCAGCAGCTTTGGCAGGGGTGGCAATGGCTACACCTTC
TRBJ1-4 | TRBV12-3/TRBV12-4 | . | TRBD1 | CASSRDRNNEKLFF | TGTGCCAGCAGTCGGGACAGAAATAATGAAAAACTGTTTTTT
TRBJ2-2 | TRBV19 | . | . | CASNPGVGELFF | TGTGCCAGTAACCCAGGGGTCGGGGAGCTGTTTTTT
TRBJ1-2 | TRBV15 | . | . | CASSLDVRGSGYGYTF | TGTGCCAGCAGCTTGGATGTCAGGGGCTCTGGCTATGGCTACACCTTC
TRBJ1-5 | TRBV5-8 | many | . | CASSLEGWQPQHF | TGTGCCAGCAGCTTGGAGGGGTGGCAGCCCCAGCATTTT
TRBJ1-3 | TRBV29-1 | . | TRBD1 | CSLVRTGVLSGNTIYF | TGCAGCTTGGTAAGGACAGGGGTCCTCTCTGGAAACACCATATATTTT
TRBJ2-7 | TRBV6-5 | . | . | CASSCTNPEQYF | TGTGCCAGCAGTTGCACAAATCCCGAGCAGTACTTC
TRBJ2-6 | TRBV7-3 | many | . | CASSPERANVLTF | TGTGCCAGCAGCCCAGAGCGAGCCAACGTCCTGACTTTC
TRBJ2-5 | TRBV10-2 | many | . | CASSEGRQETQYF | TGCGCCAGCAGCGAGGGGCGGCAAGAGACCCAGTACTTC
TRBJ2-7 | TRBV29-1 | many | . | CTARTVRNEQYF | TGCACCGCTCGGACAGTTAGGAACGAGCAGTACTTC
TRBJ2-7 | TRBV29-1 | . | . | CSLGPGARYEQYF | TGCAGCTTAGGTCCAGGGGCTCGGTACGAGCAGTACTTC
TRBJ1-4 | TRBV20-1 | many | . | CSARDLHLSNEKLFF | TGCAGTGCTAGAGACTTACATCTATCTAATGAAAAACTGTTTTTT
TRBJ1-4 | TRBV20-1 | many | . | CSARARTTNEKLFF | TGCAGTGCTAGAGCTCGAACAACTAATGAAAAACTGTTTTTT
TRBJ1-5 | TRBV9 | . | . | CASSLLAGAAQPQHF | TGTGCCAGCAGCCTTCTCGCGGGTGCAGCTCAGCCCCAGCATTTT
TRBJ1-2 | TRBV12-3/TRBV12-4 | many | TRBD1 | CASSGQGARGYTF | TGTGCCAGCAGTGGGCAGGGGGCAAGGGGCTACACCTTC
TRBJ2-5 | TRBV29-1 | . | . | CSVMGPLQETQYF | TGCAGCGTTATGGGGCCTCTCCAAGAGACCCAGTACTTC
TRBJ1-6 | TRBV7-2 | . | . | CASSLMSGSDLSPLHF | TGTGCCAGCAGCTTAATGTCGGGCTCTGACCTATCACCCCTCCACTTT
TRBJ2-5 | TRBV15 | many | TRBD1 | CATSSPAKGALETQYF | TGTGCCACCAGCAGCCCGGCGAAGGGGGCCTTAGAGACCCAGTACTTC
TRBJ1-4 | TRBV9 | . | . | CASSARIGTNEKLFF | TGTGCCAGCAGCGCACGGATCGGGACTAATGAAAAACTGTTTTTT
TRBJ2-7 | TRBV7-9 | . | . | CASSRPGDYEQYF | TGTGCCAGCAGTCGCCCAGGGGACTACGAGCAGTACTTC
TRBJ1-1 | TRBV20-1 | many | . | CSAMPWGENTEAFF | TGCAGTGCTATGCCATGGGGGGAGAACACTGAAGCTTTCTTT
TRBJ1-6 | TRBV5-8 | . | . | CASSHRREDSPLHF | TGTGCCAGCAGCCACCGGCGGGAAGATTCACCCCTCCACTTT
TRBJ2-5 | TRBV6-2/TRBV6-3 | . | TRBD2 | CASKVGGSRETQYF | TGTGCTAGCAAGGTTGGCGGGAGTCGGGAGACCCAGTACTTC